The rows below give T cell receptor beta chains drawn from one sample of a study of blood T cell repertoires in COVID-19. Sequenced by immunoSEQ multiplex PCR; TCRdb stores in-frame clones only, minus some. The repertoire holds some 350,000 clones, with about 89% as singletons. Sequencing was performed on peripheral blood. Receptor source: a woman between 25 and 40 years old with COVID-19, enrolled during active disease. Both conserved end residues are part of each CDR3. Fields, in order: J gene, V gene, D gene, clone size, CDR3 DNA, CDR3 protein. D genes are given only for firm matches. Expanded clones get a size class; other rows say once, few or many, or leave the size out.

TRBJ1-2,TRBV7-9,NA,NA,TGTGCCAGCAGCTTAGACCACGGGGGGGCCTATGGCTACACCTTC,CASSLDHGGAYGYTF
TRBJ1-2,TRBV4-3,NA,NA,TGCGCCAGCAGCCAAGAGGGTGCGGGGAGCTATGGCTACACCTTC,CASSQEGAGSYGYTF
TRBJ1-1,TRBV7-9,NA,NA,TGTGCCAGCAGCCAGGACATCGCCGGCACTGAAGCTTTCTTT,CASSQDIAGTEAFF
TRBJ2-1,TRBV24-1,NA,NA,TGTGCCACCAGTGATTTTCTAGGAGACAATGAGCAGTTCTTC,CATSDFLGDNEQFF
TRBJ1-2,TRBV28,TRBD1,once,TGTGCCAGCAGCTTAGGGACAGGGGGCGCGAGGGACGGCTATGGCTACACCTTC,CASSLGTGGARDGYGYTF
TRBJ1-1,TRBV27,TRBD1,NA,TGTGCCAGCAGATATACCGGACAGGGGGCATCTGAAGCTTTCTTT,CASRYTGQGASEAFF
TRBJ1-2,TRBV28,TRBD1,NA,TGTGCCAGCAGCTCGGGACAGACCTATGGCTACACCTTC,CASSSGQTYGYTF
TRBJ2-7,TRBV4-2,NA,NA,TGTGCCAGCAGACAATTCCCGTTTGGACAGTTTCACTACGAGCAGTACTTC,CASRQFPFGQFHYEQYF
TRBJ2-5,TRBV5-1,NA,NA,TGCGCCAGCAGCTTGCAGGGCGGTCAAGAGACCCAGTACTTC,CASSLQGGQETQYF
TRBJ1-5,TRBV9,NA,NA,TGTGCCAGCAGCGTAGGCGGCGGGAGTTACGCGGCCCAGCCCCAGCATTTT,CASSVGGGSYAAQPQHF
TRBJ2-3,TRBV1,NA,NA,TGCACCAGCAGCCAAAGGAGCCCTGTCGGGGGGGCTCTTCGTCTCACAGATACGCAGTATTTT,CTSSQRSPVGGALRLTDTQYF
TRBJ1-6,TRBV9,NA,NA,TGTGCCAGCAGCGTAGACAGGGAAGGCTCACCCCTCCACTTT,CASSVDREGSPLHF
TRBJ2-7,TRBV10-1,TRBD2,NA,TGCGCCAGCAGTGGGGCTAGCGGGGACTACGAGCAGTACTTC,CASSGASGDYEQYF
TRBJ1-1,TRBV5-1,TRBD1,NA,TGCGCCAGCAGCTCCGGACAGGGGCGCACTGAAGCTTTCTTT,CASSSGQGRTEAFF
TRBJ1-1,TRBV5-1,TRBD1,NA,TGCGCCAGCAGCTGGGCAGGGGGGAACACTGAAGCTTTCTTT,CASSWAGGNTEAFF
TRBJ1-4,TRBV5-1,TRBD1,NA,TGCGCCAGCAGCTTCCTGACAGGGCTAAATGAAAAACTGTTTTTT,CASSFLTGLNEKLFF
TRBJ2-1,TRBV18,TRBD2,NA,TGTGCCAGCTCAGAGGGACTAGCGGGATACAATGAGCAGTTCTTC,CASSEGLAGYNEQFF
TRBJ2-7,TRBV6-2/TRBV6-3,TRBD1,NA,TGTGCCAGCAGTTACCCCCTCGACAGGGTGGTCGGGCAGTACTTC,CASSYPLDRVVGQYF
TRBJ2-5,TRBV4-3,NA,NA,TGCGCCAGCAGCCAAGATCAGGGGATTGTTGAGACGTTAGACTTC,CASSQDQGIVETLDF
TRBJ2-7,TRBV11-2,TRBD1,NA,TGTGCCAGCAGCTTTGGCATTAGGACAGGGGGCCGCTCCTACGAGCAGTACTTC,CASSFGIRTGGRSYEQYF
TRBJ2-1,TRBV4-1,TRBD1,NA,TGCGCCAGCAGCCAGGAAGACAGGGGGCAGTTCTTC,CASSQEDRGQFF
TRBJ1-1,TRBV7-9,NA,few,TGTGCCAGCACCTGGGACTCCGGGGGCACTGAAGCTTTCTTT,CASTWDSGGTEAFF
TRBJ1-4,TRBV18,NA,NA,TGTGCCAGCTCCCCTCCGACAGCGCCATCCGCGGGATATGCAACTAATGAAAAACTGTTTTTT,CASSPPTAPSAGYATNEKLFF
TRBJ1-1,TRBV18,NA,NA,TGTGCCAGCTCACCAGAAATAAGGGGCGGCACTGAAGCTTTCTTT,CASSPEIRGGTEAFF
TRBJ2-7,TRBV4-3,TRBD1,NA,TGCGCCAGCAGCCCTGAGGCTGAGGGAACAGGGGTCTCCTACGAGCAGTACTTC,CASSPEAEGTGVSYEQYF
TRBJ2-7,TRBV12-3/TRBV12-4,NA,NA,TGTGCCAGCAGTCCCCACTACGAGCAGTACTTC,CASSPHYEQYF
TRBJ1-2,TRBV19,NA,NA,TGTGCCAGTAGTAGGGGACCGGGGGAGGTGGCTGGCTACACCTTC,CASSRGPGEVAGYTF
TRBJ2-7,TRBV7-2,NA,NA,TGTGCCAGCAGCTTACTCAGGGGCCCCTACGAGCAGTACTTC,CASSLLRGPYEQYF
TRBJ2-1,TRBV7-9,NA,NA,TGTGCCAGCAGCTTATACGGGGATAATGTCAATGAGCAGTTCTTC,CASSLYGDNVNEQFF
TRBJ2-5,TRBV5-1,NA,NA,TGCGCCAGCAGCTTGACACGGCGGGACGGAGATCTCCAAGAGACCCAGTACTTC,CASSLTRRDGDLQETQYF
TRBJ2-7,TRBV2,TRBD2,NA,TGTGCCAGCAAGCCCGGGGGGAGCTCCTACGAGCAGTACTTC,CASKPGGSSYEQYF
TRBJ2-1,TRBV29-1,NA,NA,TGCAGCGTTGCGAGGACGGAGGACGGTGAGCAGTTCTTC,CSVARTEDGEQFF
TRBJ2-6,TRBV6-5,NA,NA,TGTGCCAGCAGTTACTGGGCAGGGGCCAACGTCCTGACTTTC,CASSYWAGANVLTF
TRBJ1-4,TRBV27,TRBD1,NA,TGTGCCAGCAGGATGACAGGGGGCGGGGAAAAACTGTTTTTT,CASRMTGGGEKLFF
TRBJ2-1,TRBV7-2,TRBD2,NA,TGTGCCAGCAGCACTAGGGACTATGGCGGTGAGCAGTTCTTC,CASSTRDYGGEQFF
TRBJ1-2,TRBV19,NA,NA,TGTGCCAGTAGTACACAGGAAAACTATGGCTACACCTTC,CASSTQENYGYTF
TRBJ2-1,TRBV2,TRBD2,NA,TGTGCCAGCCAAGCAGCGGGACCATACAATGAGCAGTTCTTC,CASQAAGPYNEQFF
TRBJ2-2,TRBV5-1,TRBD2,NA,TGCGCCAGCAGCTCCATAATAGCGGGAGGGCGCACCGGGGAGCTGTTTTTT,CASSSIIAGGRTGELFF
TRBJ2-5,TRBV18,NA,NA,TGTGCCAGCTCACCTAGCGAATCAGAGACCCAGTACTTC,CASSPSESETQYF
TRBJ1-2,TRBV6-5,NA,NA,TGTGCCAGCAGTCTCATTAAGGGGGGGGATGGCTACACCTTC,CASSLIKGGDGYTF
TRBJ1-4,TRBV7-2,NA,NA,TGTGCCAGCAGCTTAGTCAGGGGCCAGGGTGAAAAACTGTTTTTT,CASSLVRGQGEKLFF
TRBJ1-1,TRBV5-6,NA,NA,TGTGCCAGCAGCTTGCGACAGGAAGCTTTCTTT,CASSLRQEAFF
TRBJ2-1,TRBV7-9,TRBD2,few,TGTGCCAGCAGCCCCCCCGCTAGCGGGGGGCGTAGCTCCTACAATGAGCAGTTCTTC,CASSPPASGGRSSYNEQFF
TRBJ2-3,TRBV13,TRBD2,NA,TGTGCCAGCAGCCTACTAGCGGGAGAATCTTCAGATACGCAGTATTTT,CASSLLAGESSDTQYF
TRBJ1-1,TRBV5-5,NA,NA,TGTGCCAGCAGCTTTTCTCGCAGGCACACTGAAGCTTTCTTT,CASSFSRRHTEAFF
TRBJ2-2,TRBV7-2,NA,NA,TGTGCCAGCAGACAGGAGACCGGGGAGCTGTTTTTT,CASRQETGELFF
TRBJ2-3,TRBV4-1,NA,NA,TGCGCCAGCAGCCAAGTCAGGGCAGGGTCAGATACGCAGTATTTT,CASSQVRAGSDTQYF
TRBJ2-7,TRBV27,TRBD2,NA,TGTGCCAGCAGTTTACAGTTTCGGGAGGGTCCAGAGCAGTACTTC,CASSLQFREGPEQYF
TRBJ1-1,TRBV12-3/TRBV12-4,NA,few,TGTGCCAGCAGTTTCCATTCGGACACTGAAGCTTTCTTT,CASSFHSDTEAFF
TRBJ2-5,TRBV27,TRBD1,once,TGTGCCAGCAGTTCCCGACAGGGTGGGGAGACCCAGTACTTC,CASSSRQGGETQYF
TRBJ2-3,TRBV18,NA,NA,TGTGCCAGCTCACCAGGGGGGGGCTACACAGATACGCAGTATTTT,CASSPGGGYTDTQYF